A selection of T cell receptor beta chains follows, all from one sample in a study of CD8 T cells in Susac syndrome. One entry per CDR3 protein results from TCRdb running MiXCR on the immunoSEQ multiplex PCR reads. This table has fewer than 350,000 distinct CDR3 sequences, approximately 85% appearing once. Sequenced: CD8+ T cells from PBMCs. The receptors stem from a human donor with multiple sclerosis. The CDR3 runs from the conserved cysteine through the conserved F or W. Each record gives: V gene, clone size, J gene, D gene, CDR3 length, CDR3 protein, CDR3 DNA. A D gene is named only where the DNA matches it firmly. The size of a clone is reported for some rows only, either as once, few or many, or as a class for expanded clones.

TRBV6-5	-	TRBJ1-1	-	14	CASSYYGEDTEAFF	TGTGCCAGCAGTTATTATGGAGAGGACACTGAAGCTTTCTTT
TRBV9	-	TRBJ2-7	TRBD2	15	CASSEGASGVYEQYF	TGTGCCAGCAGTGAGGGGGCTAGCGGGGTCTACGAGCAGTACTTC
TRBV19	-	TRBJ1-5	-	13	CASREAANQPQHF	TGTGCCTCCAGAGAGGCAGCTAATCAGCCCCAGCATTTT
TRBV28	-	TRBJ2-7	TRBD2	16	CASSPRLAGGRYEQYF	TGTGCCAGCAGCCCCAGACTAGCGGGAGGGCGCTACGAGCAGTACTTC
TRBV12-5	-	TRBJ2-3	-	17	CASGLGLLGESADTQYF	TGTGCTAGTGGTTTGGGACTCCTCGGAGAGTCGGCAGATACGCAGTATTTT
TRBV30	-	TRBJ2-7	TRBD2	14	CAWSFGAGVYEQYF	TGTGCCTGGAGTTTTGGAGCGGGAGTTTACGAGCAGTACTTC
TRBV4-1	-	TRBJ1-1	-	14	CASSQDQAYTEAFF	TGCGCCAGCAGCCAAGATCAGGCTTACACTGAAGCTTTCTTT
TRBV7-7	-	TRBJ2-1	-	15	CASSLGVRDDNEQFF	TGTGCCAGCAGCTTGGGGGTGAGAGACGACAATGAGCAGTTCTTC
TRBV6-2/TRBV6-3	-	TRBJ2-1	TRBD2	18	CASSYPQVGSGISNEQFF	TGTGCCAGCAGTTACCCTCAAGTTGGTAGCGGGATATCCAATGAGCAGTTCTTC
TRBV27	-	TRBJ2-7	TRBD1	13	CASSIGTGSEQYF	TGTGCCAGCAGTATAGGGACAGGGAGCGAGCAGTACTTC
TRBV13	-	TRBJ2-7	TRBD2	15	CASSLLSSGSYEQYF	TGTGCCAGCAGCCTACTGTCTAGCGGCTCCTACGAGCAGTACTTC
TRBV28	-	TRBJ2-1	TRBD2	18	CASSQGLAGELSYNEQFF	TGTGCCAGCAGTCAGGGACTAGCGGGAGAGTTGTCCTACAATGAGCAGTTCTTC
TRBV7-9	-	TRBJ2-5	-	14	CASRNLGLQEAQYF	TGTGCCAGCAGGAACCTCGGGTTACAAGAGGCCCAGTACTTC
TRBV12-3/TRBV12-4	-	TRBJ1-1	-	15	CASSFGIILNTEAFF	TGTGCCAGCAGTTTCGGGATAATCCTGAACACTGAAGCTTTCTTT
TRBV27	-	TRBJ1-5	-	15	CASSLIWGGSGPQHF	TGTGCCAGCAGTTTAATTTGGGGGGGAAGTGGGCCCCAGCATTTT
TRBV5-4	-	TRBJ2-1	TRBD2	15	CASSYGTSGGYEQFF	TGTGCCAGCAGCTACGGGACTAGTGGGGGCTATGAGCAGTTCTTC
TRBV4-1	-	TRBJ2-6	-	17	CASSQDSRAPGANVLTF	TGCGCCAGCAGCCAAGACAGCAGGGCCCCTGGGGCCAACGTCCTGACTTTC
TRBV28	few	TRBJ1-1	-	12	CASSWMNTEAFF	TGTGCCAGCAGTTGGATGAACACTGAAGCTTTCTTT
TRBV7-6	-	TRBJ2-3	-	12	CASSPAADTQYF	TGTGCCAGCAGCCCGGCGGCAGATACGCAGTATTTT
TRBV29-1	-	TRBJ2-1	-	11	CSVGLDNEQFF	TGCAGCGTGGGTTTGGACAATGAGCAGTTCTTC
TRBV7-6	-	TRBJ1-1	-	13	CASSREGGTEAFF	TGTGCCAGCAGCCGCGAGGGAGGCACTGAAGCTTTCTTT
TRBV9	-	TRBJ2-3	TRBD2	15	CASSAQLAASDTQYF	TGTGCCAGCAGCGCCCAACTAGCGGCGTCAGATACGCAGTATTTT
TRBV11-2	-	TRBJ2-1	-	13	CASSWLMGNEQFF	TGTGCCAGCAGCTGGCTAATGGGGAATGAGCAGTTCTTC
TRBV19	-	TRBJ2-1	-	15	CASSLDIGPNNEQFF	TGTGCCAGTAGCCTCGACATAGGCCCCAACAATGAGCAGTTCTTC
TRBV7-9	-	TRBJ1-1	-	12	CASSLVGSEAFF	TGTGCCAGCAGCTTAGTAGGGTCCGAAGCTTTCTTT
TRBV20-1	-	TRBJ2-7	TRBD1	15	CSARDRTGDLYEQYF	TGCAGTGCTAGAGATAGGACAGGAGATCTCTACGAGCAGTACTTC
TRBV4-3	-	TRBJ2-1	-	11	CASSHSYEQFF	TGCGCCAGCAGCCACTCCTATGAGCAGTTCTTC
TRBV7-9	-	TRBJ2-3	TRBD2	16	CASSLGTRFATDTQYF	TGTGCCAGCAGCTTAGGGACTAGATTCGCTACAGATACGCAGTATTTT
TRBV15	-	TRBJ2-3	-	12	CATSARTDTQYF	TGTGCCACCAGCGCTCGCACAGATACGCAGTATTTT
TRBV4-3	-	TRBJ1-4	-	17	CASSQENPSATNEKLFF	TGCGCCAGCAGCCAAGAAAACCCTTCCGCAACTAATGAAAAACTGTTTTTT
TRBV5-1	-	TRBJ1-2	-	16	CASSLEWSTTNYGYTF	TGCGCCAGCAGCTTGGAGTGGAGTACAACTAACTATGGCTACACCTTC
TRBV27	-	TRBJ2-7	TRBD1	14	CASSPTGIPYEQYF	TGTGCCAGCAGTCCGACAGGGATCCCCTACGAGCAGTACTTC
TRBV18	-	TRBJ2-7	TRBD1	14	CASSPTPGGDEQYF	TGTGCCAGCTCACCCACCCCAGGGGGCGACGAGCAGTACTTC
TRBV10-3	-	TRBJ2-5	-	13	CAISDLGQETQYF	TGTGCCATCAGTGATTTAGGGCAAGAGACCCAGTACTTC
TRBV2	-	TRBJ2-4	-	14	CATRDRGTKNIQYF	TGTGCCACAAGGGACCGCGGGACCAAAAACATTCAGTACTTC
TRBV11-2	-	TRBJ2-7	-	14	CASSLRDGSYEQYF	TGTGCCAGCAGCTTGCGGGACGGGAGCTACGAGCAGTACTTC
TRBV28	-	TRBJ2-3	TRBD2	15	CASSYGTSLSDTQYF	TGTGCCAGCAGTTACGGGACTAGCCTCTCAGATACGCAGTATTTT
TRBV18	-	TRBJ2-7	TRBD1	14	CASSPDRNSYEQYF	TGTGCCAGCTCACCGGACAGGAATTCCTACGAGCAGTACTTC
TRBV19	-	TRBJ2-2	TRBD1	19	CASSRRGQGALLNTGELFF	TGTGCCAGTAGCCGCCGGGGACAGGGGGCATTATTGAACACCGGGGAGCTGTTTTTT
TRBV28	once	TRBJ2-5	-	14	CASSLPASQETQYF	TGTGCCAGCAGTTTACCGGCCAGCCAAGAGACCCAGTACTTC
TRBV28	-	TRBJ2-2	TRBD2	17	CASSFATSGVGTGELFF	TGTGCCAGCAGTTTCGCGACTAGCGGGGTGGGCACCGGGGAGCTGTTTTTT
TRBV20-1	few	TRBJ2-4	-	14	CSARSSGTQNIQYF	TGCAGTGCTAGGTCCAGCGGTACCCAAAACATTCAGTACTTC
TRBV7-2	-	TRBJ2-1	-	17	CASSLAWDGLSYNEQFF	TGTGCCAGCAGCTTAGCGTGGGACGGACTCTCCTACAATGAGCAGTTCTTC
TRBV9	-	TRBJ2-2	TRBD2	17	CASSVVSSGANTGELFF	TGTGCCAGCAGCGTGGTGAGTAGCGGGGCGAACACCGGGGAGCTGTTTTTT
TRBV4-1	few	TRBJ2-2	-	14	CASSQPFATGELFF	TGCGCCAGCAGCCAACCGTTTGCCACCGGGGAGCTGTTTTTT
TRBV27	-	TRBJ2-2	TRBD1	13	CASSVTGAGELFF	TGTGCCAGCAGTGTAACAGGGGCCGGGGAGCTGTTTTTT
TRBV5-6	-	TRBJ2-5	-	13	CASSLASSETQYF	TGTGCCAGCAGCTTGGCTAGCTCGGAGACCCAGTACTTC
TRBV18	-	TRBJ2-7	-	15	CASSPPKKLTYEQYF	TGTGCCAGCTCACCACCGAAGAAACTAACCTACGAGCAGTACTTC
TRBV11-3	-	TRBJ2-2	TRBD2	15	CASSYQRGNTGELFF	TGTGCCAGCAGCTACCAGCGGGGGAACACCGGGGAGCTGTTTTTT
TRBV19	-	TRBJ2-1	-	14	CASSSGGSYNEQFF	TGTGCCAGTAGTTCTGGGGGGTCCTACAATGAGCAGTTCTTC
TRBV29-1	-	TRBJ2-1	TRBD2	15	CSVEDRGGPYNEQFF	TGCAGCGTTGAAGATCGGGGGGGACCCTACAATGAGCAGTTCTTC
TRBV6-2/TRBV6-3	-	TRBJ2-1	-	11	CASHWGNEQFF	TGTGCCAGCCATTGGGGCAATGAGCAGTTCTTC
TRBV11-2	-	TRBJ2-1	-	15	CASSLEIVAGNEQFF	TGTGCCAGCAGCTTGGAGATCGTTGCTGGCAATGAGCAGTTCTTC